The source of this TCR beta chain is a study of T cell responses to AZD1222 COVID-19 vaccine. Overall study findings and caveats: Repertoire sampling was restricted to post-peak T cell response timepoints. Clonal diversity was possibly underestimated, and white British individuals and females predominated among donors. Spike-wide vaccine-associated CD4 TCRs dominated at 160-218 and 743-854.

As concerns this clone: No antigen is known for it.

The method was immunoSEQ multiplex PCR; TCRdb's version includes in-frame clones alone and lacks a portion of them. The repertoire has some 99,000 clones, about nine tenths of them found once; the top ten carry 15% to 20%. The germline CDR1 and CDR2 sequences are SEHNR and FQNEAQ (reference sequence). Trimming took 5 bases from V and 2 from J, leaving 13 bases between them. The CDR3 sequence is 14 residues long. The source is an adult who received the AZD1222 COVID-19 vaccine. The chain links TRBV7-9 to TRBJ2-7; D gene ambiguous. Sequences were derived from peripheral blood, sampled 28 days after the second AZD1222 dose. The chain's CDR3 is CASSRASSTYEQYF. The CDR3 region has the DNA TGTGCCAGCAGCCGCGCTTCCAGCACCTACGAGCAGTACTTC.